These T cell receptor beta chains were read from a single sample in a study of cytomegalovirus exposure and HLA in healthy donors. Profiled with immunoSEQ multiplex PCR; TCRdb holds only in-frame clones, not every one. The top ten hold approximately 2.4% of the sample, which has under 200,000 clones, around 72% seen once. The sequenced sample was PBMCs. Receptor source: a female donor in good health and CMV-seronegative. The CDR3 runs from the conserved cysteine through the conserved F or W. The D gene is left open where the match is weak. Clone size, where shown, is once, few, many, or a class for clones that have expanded.

v_call,j_call,d_call,clone_size,cdr3_aa,cdr3_nt
TRBV6-5,TRBJ1-4,TRBD1,few,CASRPGQTARKLFF,TGTGCCAGCCGCCCGGGACAGACAGCAAGAAAACTGTTTTTT
TRBV15,TRBJ2-3,.,.,CATSSPWPSEGTDTQYF,TGTGCCACCAGCAGCCCCTGGCCCAGCGAGGGCACAGATACGCAGTATTTT
TRBV28,TRBJ1-3,TRBD1,.,CASSLYPGQAGNTIYF,TGTGCCAGCAGTTTATATCCGGGACAGGCCGGAAACACCATATATTTT
TRBV7-9,TRBJ2-3,.,.,CASSSPFTDTQYF,TGTGCCAGCAGCTCTCCCTTCACAGATACGCAGTATTTT
TRBV9,TRBJ2-1,TRBD1,.,CASSLKPTGDNEQFF,TGTGCCAGCAGCCTCAAACCAACAGGGGACAATGAGCAGTTCTTC
TRBV2,TRBJ1-2,.,.,CASATPSPRGYGYTF,TGTGCCAGCGCCACCCCGTCGCCTAGAGGCTATGGCTACACCTTC
TRBV6-6,TRBJ1-5,.,.,CASSYTQGSQPQHF,TGTGCCAGCAGTTACACTCAGGGGAGTCAGCCCCAGCATTTT
TRBV2,TRBJ2-7,TRBD1,.,CASRRPQGADEQYF,TGTGCCAGCAGGCGTCCACAGGGGGCCGATGAGCAGTACTTC
TRBV4-3,TRBJ2-1,TRBD2,.,CASSHRGVSGGNEQFF,TGCGCCAGCAGCCACAGGGGGGTTAGCGGGGGCAATGAGCAGTTCTTC
TRBV27,TRBJ2-1,TRBD2,once,CASRAGGPGEQFF,TGTGCCAGCCGAGCGGGAGGGCCCGGTGAGCAGTTCTTC
TRBV7-9,TRBJ1-4,.,.,CASSLGKGLSEKLFF,TGTGCCAGCAGCTTAGGGAAGGGGTTAAGCGAAAAACTGTTTTTT
TRBV5-1,TRBJ1-1,.,.,CASSLAGGEWSTEAFF,TGCGCCAGCAGCTTGGCCGGGGGGGAATGGAGCACTGAAGCTTTCTTT
TRBV7-7,TRBJ2-5,.,.,CASSLGRAYQETQYF,TGTGCTAGCAGCCTCGGCAGGGCCTACCAAGAGACCCAGTACTTC
TRBV4-3,TRBJ2-7,TRBD2,.,CASSQSSGNYEQYF,TGCGCCAGCAGCCAAAGTAGCGGGAACTACGAGCAGTACTTC
TRBV4-1,TRBJ1-5,.,.,CASSQEVSAGSNQPQHF,TGCGCCAGCAGCCAAGAAGTTTCGGCAGGCAGCAATCAGCCCCAGCATTTT
TRBV28,TRBJ2-1,TRBD2,.,CASRGGGSSSYNEQFF,TGTGCCAGCAGGGGGGGAGGGTCCAGCTCCTACAATGAGCAGTTCTTC
TRBV7-9,TRBJ2-2,TRBD2,.,CASSPPAGGPGELFF,TGTGCCAGCAGCCCGCCAGCGGGAGGGCCCGGGGAGCTGTTTTTT
TRBV7-9,TRBJ2-7,.,.,CASSRTLSTSYEQYF,TGTGCCAGCAGCCGGACTCTTTCGACCTCCTACGAGCAGTACTTC
TRBV2,TRBJ1-1,.,.,CASSDEGFLNTEAFF,TGTGCCAGCAGTGATGAGGGCTTCTTGAACACTGAAGCTTTCTTT
TRBV27,TRBJ1-5,.,.,CASSLNGRVVSNQPQHF,TGTGCCAGCAGTTTAAATGGGCGCGTGGTCAGCAATCAGCCCCAGCATTTT
TRBV19,TRBJ2-2,TRBD2,.,CASTRGTSGIPGELFF,TGTGCCAGTACCCGAGGGACTAGCGGGATCCCCGGGGAGCTGTTTTTT
TRBV5-1,TRBJ2-1,.,.,CASKLESLSYNEQFF,TGCGCCAGCAAGTTGGAGAGTTTATCCTACAATGAGCAGTTCTTC
TRBV30,TRBJ1-4,.,once,CACPGQGIEKLFF,TGTGCCTGTCCGGGCCAGGGAATAGAAAAACTGTTTTTT
TRBV10-1,TRBJ2-7,TRBD1,.,CASSGTGGNEQYF,TGCGCCAGCAGTGGTACAGGGGGCAACGAGCAGTACTTC
TRBV2,TRBJ1-1,.,.,CASRGLAEAFF,TGTGCCAGCCGCGGTTTGGCTGAAGCTTTCTTT
TRBV4-3,TRBJ2-7,TRBD2,once,CASSQGPGGGQYF,TGCGCCAGCAGCCAAGGGCCGGGGGGAGGCCAGTACTTC
TRBV27,TRBJ1-6,.,.,CASSLSYSGSYNSPLHF,TGTGCCAGCAGTTTATCGTACTCGGGATCCTATAATTCACCCCTCCACTTT
TRBV29-1,TRBJ1-1,TRBD1,few,CSVGTGLTNTEAFF,TGCAGCGTTGGGACAGGGCTGACGAACACTGAAGCTTTCTTT
TRBV7-8,TRBJ2-3,TRBD2,.,CASSPEGLAVRDTQYF,TGTGCCAGCAGCCCCGAGGGACTAGCGGTCCGGGATACGCAGTATTTT
TRBV27,TRBJ2-7,.,.,CASKGASGEQYF,TGTGCCAGCAAAGGGGCCTCAGGCGAGCAGTACTTC
TRBV27,TRBJ2-7,TRBD1,.,CASSSLPPGQGAREQYF,TGTGCCAGCAGTTCCCTCCCCCCGGGACAGGGGGCAAGGGAGCAGTACTTC
TRBV21-1,TRBJ2-7,.,.,CASIPPTGDEQYF,TGTGCCAGCATCCCTCCAACAGGGGACGAGCAGTACTTC
TRBV10-2,TRBJ2-7,.,.,CASSPPGYEQYF,TGCGCCAGCAGTCCTCCAGGATACGAGCAGTACTTC
TRBV30,TRBJ1-1,.,few,CAWSQTGNTEAFF,TGTGCCTGGAGCCAGACAGGGAACACTGAAGCTTTCTTT
TRBV19,TRBJ1-1,.,few,CASSIGTVNTEAFF,TGTGCCAGTAGTATAGGGACAGTGAACACTGAAGCTTTCTTT
TRBV10-1,TRBJ1-5,TRBD1,.,CASSTFRDSLNQPQHF,TGCGCCAGCAGTACTTTCCGGGACAGCCTCAATCAGCCCCAGCATTTT
TRBV6-5,TRBJ2-7,.,.,CASSYSDEGGHEQYF,TGTGCCAGCAGTTACTCTGACGAGGGCGGACACGAGCAGTACTTC
TRBV6-5,TRBJ1-1,.,.,CASIRQQGTEAFF,TGTGCCAGCATTAGACAGCAAGGCACTGAAGCTTTCTTT
TRBV7-9,TRBJ2-7,TRBD1,.,CASSLADRAPYEQYF,TGTGCCAGCAGCTTAGCGGACAGGGCCCCCTACGAGCAGTACTTC
TRBV19,TRBJ1-3,.,.,CASSRGVEAGNTIYF,TGTGCCAGTAGTAGGGGGGTGGAGGCTGGAAACACCATATATTTT
TRBV7-6,TRBJ2-3,TRBD2,.,CASSLGGGRGTDTQYF,TGTGCCAGCAGCTTAGGGGGGGGAAGGGGCACAGATACGCAGTATTTT
TRBV5-5,TRBJ2-7,.,.,CASSPGEIYEQYF,TGTGCCAGCAGCCCTGGAGAGATCTACGAGCAGTACTTC